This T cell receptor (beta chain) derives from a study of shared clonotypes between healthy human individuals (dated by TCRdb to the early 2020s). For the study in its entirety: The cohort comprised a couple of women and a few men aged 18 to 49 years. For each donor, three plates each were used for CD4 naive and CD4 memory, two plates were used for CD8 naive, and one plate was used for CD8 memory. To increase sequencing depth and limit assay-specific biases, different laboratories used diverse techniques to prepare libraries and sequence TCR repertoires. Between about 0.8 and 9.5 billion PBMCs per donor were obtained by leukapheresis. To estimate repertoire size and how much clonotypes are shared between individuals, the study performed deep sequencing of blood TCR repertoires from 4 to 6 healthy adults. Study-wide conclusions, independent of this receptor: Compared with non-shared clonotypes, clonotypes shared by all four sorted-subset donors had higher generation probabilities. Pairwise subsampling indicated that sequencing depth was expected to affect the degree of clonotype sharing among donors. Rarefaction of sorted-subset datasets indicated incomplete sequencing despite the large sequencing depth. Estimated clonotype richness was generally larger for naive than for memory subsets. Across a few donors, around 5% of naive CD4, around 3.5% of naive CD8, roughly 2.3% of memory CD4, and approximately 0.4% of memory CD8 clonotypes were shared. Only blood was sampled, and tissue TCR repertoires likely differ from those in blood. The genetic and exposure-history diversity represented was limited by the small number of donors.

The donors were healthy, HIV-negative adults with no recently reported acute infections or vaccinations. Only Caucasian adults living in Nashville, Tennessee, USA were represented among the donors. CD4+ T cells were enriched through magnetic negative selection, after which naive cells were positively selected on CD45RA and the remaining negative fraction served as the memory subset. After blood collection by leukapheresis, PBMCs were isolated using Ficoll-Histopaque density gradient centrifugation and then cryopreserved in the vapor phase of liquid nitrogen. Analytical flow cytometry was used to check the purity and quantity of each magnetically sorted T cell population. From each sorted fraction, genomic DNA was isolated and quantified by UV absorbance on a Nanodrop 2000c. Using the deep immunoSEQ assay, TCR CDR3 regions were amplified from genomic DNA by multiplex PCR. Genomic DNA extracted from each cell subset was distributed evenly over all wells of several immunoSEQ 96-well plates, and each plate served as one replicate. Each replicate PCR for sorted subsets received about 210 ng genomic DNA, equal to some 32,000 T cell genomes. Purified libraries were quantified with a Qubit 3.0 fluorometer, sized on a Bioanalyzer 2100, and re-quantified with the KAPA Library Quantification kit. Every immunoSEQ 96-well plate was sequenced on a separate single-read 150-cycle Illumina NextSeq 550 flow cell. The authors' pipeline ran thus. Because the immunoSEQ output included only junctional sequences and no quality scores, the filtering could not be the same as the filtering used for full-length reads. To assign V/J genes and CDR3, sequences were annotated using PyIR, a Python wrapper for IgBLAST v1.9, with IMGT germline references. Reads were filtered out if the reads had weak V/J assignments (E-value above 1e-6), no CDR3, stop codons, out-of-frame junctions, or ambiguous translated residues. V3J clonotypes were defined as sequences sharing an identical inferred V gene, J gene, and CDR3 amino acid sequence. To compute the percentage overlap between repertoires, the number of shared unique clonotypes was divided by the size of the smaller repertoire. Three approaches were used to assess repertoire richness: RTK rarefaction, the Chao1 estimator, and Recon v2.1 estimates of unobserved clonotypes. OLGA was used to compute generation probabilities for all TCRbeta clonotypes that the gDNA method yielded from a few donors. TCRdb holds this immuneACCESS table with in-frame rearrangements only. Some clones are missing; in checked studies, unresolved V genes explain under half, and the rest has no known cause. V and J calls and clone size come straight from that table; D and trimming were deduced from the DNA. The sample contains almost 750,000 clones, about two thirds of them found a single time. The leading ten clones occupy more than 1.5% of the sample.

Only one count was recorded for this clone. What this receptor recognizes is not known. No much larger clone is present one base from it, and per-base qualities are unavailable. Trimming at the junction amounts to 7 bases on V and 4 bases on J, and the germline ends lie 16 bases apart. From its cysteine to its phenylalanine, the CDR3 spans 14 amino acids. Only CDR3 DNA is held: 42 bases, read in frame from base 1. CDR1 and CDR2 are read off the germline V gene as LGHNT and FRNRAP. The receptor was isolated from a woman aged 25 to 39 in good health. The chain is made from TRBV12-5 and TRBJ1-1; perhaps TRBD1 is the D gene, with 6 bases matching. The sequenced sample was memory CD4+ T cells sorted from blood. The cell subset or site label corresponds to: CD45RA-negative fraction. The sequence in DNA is TGTGCTAGTGCCCGCGGGGGGGCGGGCACTGAAGCTTTCTTT. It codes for CASARGGAGTEAFF. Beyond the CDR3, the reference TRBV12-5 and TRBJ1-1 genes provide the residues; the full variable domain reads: DARVTQTPRHKVTEMGQEVTMRCQPILGHNTVFWYRQTMMQGLELLAYFRNRAPLDDSGMPKDRFSAEMPDATLATLKIQPSEPRDSAVYFCASARGGAGTEAFFGQGTRLTVV.